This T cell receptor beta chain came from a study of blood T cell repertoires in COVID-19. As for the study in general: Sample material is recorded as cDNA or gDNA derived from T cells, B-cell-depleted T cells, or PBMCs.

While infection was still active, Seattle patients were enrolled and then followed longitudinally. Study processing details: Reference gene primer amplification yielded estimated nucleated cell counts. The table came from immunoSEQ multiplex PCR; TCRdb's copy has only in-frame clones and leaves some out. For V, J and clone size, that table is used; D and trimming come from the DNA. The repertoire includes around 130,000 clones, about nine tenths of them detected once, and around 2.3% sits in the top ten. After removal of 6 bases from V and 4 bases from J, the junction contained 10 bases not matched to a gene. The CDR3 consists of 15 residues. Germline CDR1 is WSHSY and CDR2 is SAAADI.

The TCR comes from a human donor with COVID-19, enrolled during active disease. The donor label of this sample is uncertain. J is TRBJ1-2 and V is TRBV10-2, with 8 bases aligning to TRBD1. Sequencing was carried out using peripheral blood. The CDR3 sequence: CASRAQGELIYGYTF. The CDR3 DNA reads TGCGCCAGCAGGGCACAGGGGGAGCTCATCTATGGCTACACCTTC.